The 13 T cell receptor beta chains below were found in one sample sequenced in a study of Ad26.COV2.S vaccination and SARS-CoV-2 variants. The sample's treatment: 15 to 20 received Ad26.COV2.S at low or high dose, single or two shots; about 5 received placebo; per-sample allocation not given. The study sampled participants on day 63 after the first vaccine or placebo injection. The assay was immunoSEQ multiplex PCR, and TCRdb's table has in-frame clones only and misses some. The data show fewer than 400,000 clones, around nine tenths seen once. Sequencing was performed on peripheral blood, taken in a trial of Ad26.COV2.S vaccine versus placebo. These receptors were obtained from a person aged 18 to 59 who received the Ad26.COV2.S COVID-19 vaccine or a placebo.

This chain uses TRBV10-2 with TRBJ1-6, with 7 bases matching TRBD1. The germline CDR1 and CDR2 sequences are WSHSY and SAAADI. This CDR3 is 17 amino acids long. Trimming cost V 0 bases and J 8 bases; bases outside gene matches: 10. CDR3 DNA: TGCGCCAGCAGTGAGTCGTACCGGACAGGCTGGTATTCACCCCTCCACTTT. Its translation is CASSESYRTGWYSPLHF.

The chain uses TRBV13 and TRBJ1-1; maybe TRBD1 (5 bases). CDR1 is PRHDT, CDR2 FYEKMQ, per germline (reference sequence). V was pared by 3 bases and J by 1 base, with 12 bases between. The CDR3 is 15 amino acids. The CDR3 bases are TGTGCCAGCAGCTTTTATCAGGGCTGGAACACTGAAGCTTTCTTT. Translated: CASSFYQGWNTEAFF.

Here the CDR3 DNA reads TGTGCCAGCAGCCAAGAGGCAGGGGGCGCGGTGAACACTGAAGCTTTCTTT. Amino acids: CASSQEAGGAVNTEAFF. V is TRBV3-1 (or the pseudogene TRBV3-2) and J is TRBJ1-1; 8 nucleotides line up with TRBD1. Germline CDR1 is LGHDT and CDR2 is YNNKEL (reference sequence). V dropped 0 bases and J dropped 0; count of bases not matched to a gene: 6. The length of the CDR3 is 17 residues.

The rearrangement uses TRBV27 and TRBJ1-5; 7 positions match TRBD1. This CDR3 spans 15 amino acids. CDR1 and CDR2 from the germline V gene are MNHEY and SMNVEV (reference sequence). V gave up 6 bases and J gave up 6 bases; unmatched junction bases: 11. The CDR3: CASSPGAGGFQPQHF. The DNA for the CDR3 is TGTGCCAGCAGCCCAGGGGCAGGGGGATTTCAGCCCCAGCATTTT.

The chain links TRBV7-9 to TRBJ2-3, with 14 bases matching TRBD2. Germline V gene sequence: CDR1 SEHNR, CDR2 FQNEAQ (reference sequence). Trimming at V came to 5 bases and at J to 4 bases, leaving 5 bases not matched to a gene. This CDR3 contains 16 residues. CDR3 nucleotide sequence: TGTGCCAGCAGCCCCTCGGGACTAGCGGGGGCAGATACGCAGTATTTT. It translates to CASSPSGLAGADTQYF. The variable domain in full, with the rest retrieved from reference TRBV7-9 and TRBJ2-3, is DTGVSQNPRHKITKRGQNVTFRCDPISEHNRLYWYRQTLGQGPEFLTYFQNEAQLEKSRLLSDRFSAERPKGSFSTLEIQRTEQGDSAMYLCASSPSGLAGADTQYFGPGTRLTVL.

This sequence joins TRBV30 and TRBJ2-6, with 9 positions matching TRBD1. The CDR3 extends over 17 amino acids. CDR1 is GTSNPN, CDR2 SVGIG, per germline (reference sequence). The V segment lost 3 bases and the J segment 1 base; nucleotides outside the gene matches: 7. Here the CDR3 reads CAWRHYRGRSGANVLTF. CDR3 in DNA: TGTGCCTGGAGACATTACAGGGGGCGTTCTGGGGCCAACGTCCTGACTTTC.

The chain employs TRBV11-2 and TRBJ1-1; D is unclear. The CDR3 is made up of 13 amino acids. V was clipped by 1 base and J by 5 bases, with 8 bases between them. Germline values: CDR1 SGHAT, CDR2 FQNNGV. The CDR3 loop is CASSLARKTEAFF. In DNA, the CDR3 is TGTGCCAGCAGCTTAGCCCGTAAAACTGAAGCTTTCTTT.

DNA for the CDR3: TGTGCCAGCAGCTCTACGATAGCGGGGGGGGCCCTACCCAACAATGAGCAGTTCTTC. Amino acids: CASSSTIAGGALPNNEQFF. The chain couples TRBV12-1 to TRBJ2-1; the D segment call TRBD2 is taken from the table without a DNA check. TRBV12-1 is marked as a pseudogene. The CDR3 runs 19 residues.

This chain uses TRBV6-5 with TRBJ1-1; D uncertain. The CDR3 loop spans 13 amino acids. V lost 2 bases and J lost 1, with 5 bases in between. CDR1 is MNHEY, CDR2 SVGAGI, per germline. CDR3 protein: CASSYRGNTEAFF. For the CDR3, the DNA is TGTGCCAGCAGTTACCGGGGGAACACTGAAGCTTTCTTT.

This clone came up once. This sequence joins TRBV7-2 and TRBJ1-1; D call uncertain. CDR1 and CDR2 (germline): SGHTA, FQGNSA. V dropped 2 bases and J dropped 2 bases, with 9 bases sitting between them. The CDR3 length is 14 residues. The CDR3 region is CASSLITGNTEAFF. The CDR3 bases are TGTGCCAGCAGCTTAATAACGGGTAACACTGAAGCTTTCTTT.

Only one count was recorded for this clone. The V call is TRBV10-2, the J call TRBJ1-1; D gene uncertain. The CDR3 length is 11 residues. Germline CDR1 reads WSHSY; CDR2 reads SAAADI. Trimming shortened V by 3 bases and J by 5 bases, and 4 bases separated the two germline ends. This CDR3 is CASSEQTEAFF. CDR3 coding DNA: TGCGCCAGCAGTGAACAGACTGAAGCTTTCTTT.

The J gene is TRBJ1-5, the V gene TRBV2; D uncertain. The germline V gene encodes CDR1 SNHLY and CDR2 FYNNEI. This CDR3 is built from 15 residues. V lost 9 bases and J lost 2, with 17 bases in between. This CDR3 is CASRTRGLGNQPQHF. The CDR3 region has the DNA TGTGCCAGTAGAACCCGAGGACTTGGCAATCAGCCCCAGCATTTT.

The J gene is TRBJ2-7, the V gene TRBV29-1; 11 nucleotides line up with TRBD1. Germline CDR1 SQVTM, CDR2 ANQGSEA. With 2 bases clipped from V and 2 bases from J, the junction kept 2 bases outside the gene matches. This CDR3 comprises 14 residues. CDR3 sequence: CSVESGQGAYEQYF. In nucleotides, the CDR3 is TGCAGCGTTGAATCGGGACAGGGGGCCTACGAGCAGTACTTC.